The 28 T cell receptor beta chains below come from one sample, sequenced in a study of shared clonotypes between healthy human individuals. Generated by immunoSEQ multiplex PCR, the TCRdb table keeps only in-frame clones and is missing some. The sample contains around 2.5 million clones, 80% to 95% of which appear only once. Sequencing was carried out using naive CD4+ T cells from PBMCs. The subset denotes: CD45RA+ positively selected. Receptor source: a man between 18 and 29 years old in good health. Some clones in this sample may be carry-over from other donors' samples.

The genes are TRBV6-6 and TRBJ2-1, with 13 nucleotides matching TRBD2. This CDR3 has 15 amino acids. CDR1 and CDR2 from the germline V gene are MNHNY and SVGAGI (reference sequence). Trimming cost V 4 bases and J 7 bases; bases outside gene matches: 4. The CDR3 reads CASSSTSGRGNEQFF. CDR3 coding DNA: TGTGCCAGCAGTTCTACTAGCGGGAGGGGGAATGAGCAGTTCTTC.

This clone showed up just once. The gene calls are TRBV28 and TRBJ1-4; possible D gene TRBD1, 6 bases. With 6 bases removed from V and 11 bases from J, the gap between germline ends came to 22 bases. CDR3 length: 15 residues. The germline V gene encodes CDR1 MDHEN and CDR2 SYDVKM. The CDR3 loop reads CASRRPQGPEPKLFF. CDR3 in DNA: TGTGCCAGCAGACGCCCCCAGGGGCCCGAGCCTAAACTGTTTTTT.

In regard to this clone: The same CDR3 arises from other DNA sequences in this sample as well. The rearrangement joins TRBV27 to TRBJ2-7; D is perhaps TRBD2 (6 bases). The CDR3 has 13 residues. Between the trimmed V and J ends, which lost 5 bases and 2 bases, there was a span of 10 bases. CDR1 and CDR2 from the germline V gene are MNHEY and SMNVEV (reference sequence). As DNA, the CDR3 is TGTGCCAGCAGTAGTAGCGGCCCCTACGAGCAGTACTTC. Protein: CASSSSGPYEQYF.

About this clone: Other DNA sequences from this sample encode an identical CDR3 as well. The V call is TRBV7-8, the J call TRBJ1-3, with D hard to call. V lost 1 base, J lost 4 bases, and 2 bases lay in between. The CDR3 has 12 amino acids. Germline V lookup: CDR1 SGHVS, CDR2 FQNEAQ. In DNA form, the CDR3 reads TGTGCCAGCAGCTTAGAGGGAAACACCATATATTTT. As protein: CASSLEGNTIYF. The complete variable domain, with remaining parts taken from reference TRBV7-8 and TRBJ1-3, reads GAGVSQSPRYKVAKRGQDVALRCDPISGHVSLFWYQQALGQGPEFLTYFQNEAQLDKSGLPSDRFFAERPEGSVSTLKIQRTQQEDSAVYLCASSLEGNTIYFGEGSWLTVV.

The genes are TRBV11-1 and TRBJ1-2; D is perhaps TRBD1 (5 bases). The CDR3 is 14 residues long. Germline loops: CDR1 SGHAT, CDR2 FQDESV (reference sequence). The V and J ends lost 1 base and 8 bases respectively, with 14 bases between them. The CDR3 spells CASSLGQRAGGYTF. CDR3 DNA sequence: TGTGCCAGCAGCTTAGGACAGCGTGCGGGAGGCTACACCTTC.

The gene calls are TRBV5-6 and TRBJ2-2; D is unresolved. Between the trimmed V and J ends, which lost 0 bases and 8 bases, there was a span of 8 bases. The CDR3 runs to 13 residues. Germline CDR1 reads SGHDT; CDR2 reads YYEEEE. The CDR3 DNA follows: TGTGCCAGCAGCTTGGTTCCAGTAGGGGAGCTGTTTTTT. As protein: CASSLVPVGELFF.

The V call is TRBV14, the J call TRBJ2-7, with TRBD1 as a possible D gene (6 bases). Trimming took off 1 base at V and 5 bases at J, with 15 bases between the two ends. Germline CDR1 reads SGHDN; CDR2 reads FVKESK. The CDR3 spans 15 residues. Here the CDR3 DNA reads TGTGCCAGCAGCCAAGTGGGACATACCCGACACGAGCAGTACTTC. It encodes CASSQVGHTRHEQYF.

This clone was counted once. This CDR3 is also generated by other DNA sequences in the sample. As DNA, the CDR3 is TGTGCCACCAGCAGAGATCCTACCGGGGAGCTGTTTTTT. Amino acid sequence: CATSRDPTGELFF. J is TRBJ2-2 and V is TRBV15, with D unresolved. Per germline, CDR1 LNHNV and CDR2 YYDKDF (reference sequence). V was shortened by 0 bases and J by 5 bases, with 4 bases between the two germline ends. This CDR3 has 13 residues.

In DNA, the CDR3 is TGTGCCAGCAGTTCCCAGGGGTCGACCTGGGGCTACACCTTC. Translating it yields CASSSQGSTWGYTF. The chain links TRBV28 to TRBJ1-2, with a weak D call TRBD1 (6 bases). Germline assignment: CDR1 MDHEN and CDR2 SYDVKM. The ends were cut back, 4 bases at V and 8 bases at J, with 17 bases in the middle. The CDR3 is 14 amino acids.

The gene calls are TRBV18 and TRBJ1-1; D possibly corresponds to TRBD1 (5 bases). CDR3 length: 16 amino acids. V lost 2 bases and J lost 3, with 16 bases in between. Germline V gives CDR1 KGHSH, CDR2 LQKENI. CDR3 in amino acids: CASSPSLGRGDTEAFF. CDR3 nucleotide sequence: TGTGCCAGCTCACCATCCCTCGGGCGGGGGGACACTGAAGCTTTCTTT.

This clone was seen once. V usage is TRBV2 and J usage is TRBJ2-7, with TRBD1 matching over 7 bases. The V segment lost 6 bases and the J segment 3 bases; nucleotides outside the gene matches: 8. This CDR3 comprises 14 residues. Germline-derived CDR1 and CDR2 are SNHLY and FYNNEI. The CDR3 DNA follows: TGTGCCAGCAGAACCGGGACAGAAGTCTACGAGCAGTACTTC. The encoded protein is CASRTGTEVYEQYF.

The V call is TRBV5-6, the J call TRBJ1-2; D gene ambiguous. Trimming left V 0 bases short and J 4 bases short, with 7 bases between. In germline, CDR1 is SGHDT, CDR2 YYEEEE. The CDR3 length is 13 residues. The CDR3 coding sequence is TGTGCCAGCAGCTTGGGGGCTATCTATGGCTACACCTTC. Its translation is CASSLGAIYGYTF.

This clone was recorded only once. The gene calls are TRBV5-1 and TRBJ2-5; 12 nucleotides line up with TRBD2. This CDR3 comprises 15 residues. Per germline, CDR1 SGHRS and CDR2 YFSETQ. The ends lost 6 bases at V and 4 bases at J; junction bases unmatched: 7. CDR3 protein: CASIQTSGRGETQYF. Written as DNA, the CDR3 is TGCGCCAGCATCCAGACTAGCGGGAGAGGAGAGACCCAGTACTTC.

V gene TRBV7-9 combines with J gene TRBJ1-1; the D is unclear. CDR1 is SEHNR, CDR2 FQNEAQ, per germline (reference sequence). Trimming pared 6 bases from V and 6 bases from J, leaving 11 bases between. The CDR3 is 12 amino acids. CDR3 bases: TGTGCCAGCAGTCCAGAATCGGCTGAAGCTTTCTTT. Its translation is CASSPESAEAFF.

This chain links TRBV28 with TRBJ2-7; TRBD2 matches at 11 bases. CDR3 length equals 15 residues. Germline assignment: CDR1 MDHEN and CDR2 SYDVKM. Unmatched junction bases numbered 6, after V lost 6 bases and J lost 2 bases. The CDR3 nucleotides are TGTGCCAGCAGCCCACCTAGCGGGAGGACCTACGAGCAGTACTTC. This encodes CASSPPSGRTYEQYF.

The chain employs TRBV11-2 and TRBJ2-5, with 8 bases aligning to TRBD2. The CDR3 is 17 residues long. CDR1 and CDR2 (germline): SGHAT, FQNNGV. Trimming took 0 bases from V and 3 from J; bases not matched to a gene: 9. The CDR3 nucleotides read TGTGCCAGCAGCTTAGATTGGCGGGGGGCAATGGAAGAGACCCAGTACTTC. It translates to CASSLDWRGAMEETQYF.

The rearrangement uses TRBV7-3 and TRBJ1-1, with 7 bases matching TRBD1. Germline loops: CDR1 SGHTA, CDR2 FQGTGA. This CDR3 contains 16 residues. V was clipped by 2 bases and J by 5 bases; unmatched bases: 11. The CDR3 protein is CASSLGGQTDTTEAFF. CDR3 sequence (DNA): TGTGCCAGCAGCTTAGGGGGACAGACCGACACAACTGAAGCTTTCTTT.

This clone came up a few times. The chain uses TRBV19 and TRBJ1-4; weak D call: TRBD1 (6 bases). Germline-derived CDR1 and CDR2 are LNHDA and SQIVND (reference sequence). This CDR3 region has 14 residues. The V end lost 6 bases, the J end lost 7 bases, and 15 bases lay between the germline ends. DNA for the CDR3: TGTGCCAGTAGCCCTACGGGGGGCAGTGAAAAACTGTTTTTT. Translated: CASSPTGGSEKLFF.

The chain recombines TRBV28 with TRBJ2-7; D is undetermined. This CDR3 is 11 amino acids long. Trimming left V 7 bases short and J 2 bases short, with 6 bases between. Germline V gene sequence: CDR1 MDHEN, CDR2 SYDVKM. The CDR3 loop is CASIGTYEQYF. The CDR3 DNA reads TGTGCCAGCATAGGCACCTACGAGCAGTACTTC.

Here the CDR3 DNA reads TGTGCCAGCAGTGAAGTTGGGGGACAGGTTAATCAGCCCCAGCATTTT. It encodes CASSEVGGQVNQPQHF. The chain recombines TRBV6-1 with TRBJ1-5; TRBD1 agrees at 8 bases. Germline CDR1 is MNHNS and CDR2 is SASEGT. The CDR3 extends over 16 amino acids. J lost 4 bases, V lost 1 base, and 6 bases had no gene match.

The genes are TRBV28 and TRBJ1-2; TRBD1 is a possible D gene (5 bases). Germline CDR1 reads MDHEN; CDR2 reads SYDVKM. The CDR3 length is 14 residues. Trimming took 1 base from V and 3 from J, leaving 9 bases between them. DNA for the CDR3: TGTGCCAGCAGTTTATATCAGGGCGACTATGGCTACACCTTC. Amino acids: CASSLYQGDYGYTF.

J is TRBJ2-3 and V is TRBV5-1, with TRBD2 as a possible D gene (7 bases). Germline assignment: CDR1 SGHRS and CDR2 YFSETQ. The CDR3 is 17 residues long. V dropped 3 bases and J dropped 4 bases, with 21 bases sitting between them. The CDR3 DNA sequence: TGCGCCAGCAGCTACGGTTCCGGGGCGGGGGCCCCAGATACGCAGTATTTT. Protein product: CASSYGSGAGAPDTQYF.

This clone was picked up one time. The same CDR3 can be traced to other DNA sequences in this sample. The chain has TRBV5-1 and TRBJ2-5, with D tentatively TRBD1 (5 bases). V lost 1 base, J lost 5 bases, and 12 bases lay in between. Germline V lookup: CDR1 SGHRS, CDR2 YFSETQ. The CDR3 consists of 14 residues. For the CDR3, the DNA is TGCGCCAGCAGCTTGCTAGGGGCGCAGGAGACCCAGTACTTC. Translated, it gives CASSLLGAQETQYF.

The table lists this clone with a count of one. The genes are TRBV28 and TRBJ1-1; D is unclear. V lost 8 bases and J 6 bases, leaving 13 bases between the germline ends. The CDR3 has 12 amino acids. The germline V gene has CDR1 MDHEN and CDR2 SYDVKM. The CDR3 is CASLGRNAEAFF. CDR3 DNA: TGTGCCAGCTTAGGGCGCAACGCTGAAGCTTTCTTT.

The chain links TRBV4-1 to TRBJ1-2; D is ambiguous. This CDR3 spans 15 amino acids. CDR1 and CDR2 (germline): MGHRA, YSYEKL. V dropped 1 base and J dropped 6 bases, with 15 bases sitting between them. The CDR3 protein is CASSQVGVDFDGYTF. Here the CDR3 DNA reads TGCGCCAGCAGCCAAGTTGGGGTGGACTTCGATGGCTACACCTTC.

This chain links TRBV11-3 with TRBJ2-5; perhaps TRBD1 as D (5 bases). V lost 4 bases to trimming and J lost 5 bases, with 14 bases between them. In germline, CDR1 is SGHNT, CDR2 YENEEA. CDR3 length: 14 residues. CDR3 loop: CASSSRQKGETQYF. Here the CDR3 DNA reads TGTGCCAGCAGCTCTCGACAGAAAGGGGAGACCCAGTACTTC.

V is TRBV6-5 and J is TRBJ2-2, with D unclear. Germline CDR1 reads MNHEY; CDR2 reads SVGAGI. The CDR3 consists of 13 residues. V lost 0 bases to trimming and J lost 6 bases, with 5 bases between them. The chain's CDR3 is CASSYSYPGELFF. In nucleotides, the CDR3 is TGTGCCAGCAGTTACTCGTATCCCGGGGAGCTGTTTTTT.

The V and J genes are TRBV27 and TRBJ2-7; 8 bases agree with TRBD2. The CDR3 is 14 amino acids. The germline gives CDR1 MNHEY, CDR2 SMNVEV (reference sequence). V was clipped by 5 bases and J by 7 bases; unmatched bases: 10. The CDR3 nucleotides are TGTGCCAGCAGTCCCGCCTCGACTAGCGCTGAGCAGTACTTC. Protein sequence: CASSPASTSAEQYF.